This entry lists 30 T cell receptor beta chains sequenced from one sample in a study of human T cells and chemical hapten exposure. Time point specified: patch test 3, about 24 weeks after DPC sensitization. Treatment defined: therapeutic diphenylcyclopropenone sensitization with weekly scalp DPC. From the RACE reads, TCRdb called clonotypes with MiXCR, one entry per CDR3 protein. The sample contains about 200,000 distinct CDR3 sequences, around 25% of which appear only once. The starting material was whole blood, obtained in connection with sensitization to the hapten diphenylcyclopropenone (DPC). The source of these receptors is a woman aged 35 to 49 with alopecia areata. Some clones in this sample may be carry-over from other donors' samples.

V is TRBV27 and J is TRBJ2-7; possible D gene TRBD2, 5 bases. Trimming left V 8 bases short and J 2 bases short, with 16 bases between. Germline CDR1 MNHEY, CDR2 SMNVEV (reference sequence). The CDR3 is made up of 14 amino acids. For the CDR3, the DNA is TGTGCCAGCCGCATGGGCGGGTCCACCTACGAGCAGTACTTC. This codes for CASRMGGSTYEQYF.

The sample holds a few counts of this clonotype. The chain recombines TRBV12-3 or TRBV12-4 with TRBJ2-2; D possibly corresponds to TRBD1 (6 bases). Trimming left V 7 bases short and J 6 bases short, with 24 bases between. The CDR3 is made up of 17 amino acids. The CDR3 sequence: CASNPRGFPDGAGELFF. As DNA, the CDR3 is TGTGCCAGCAACCCGAGGGGGTTCCCGGACGGGGCCGGGGAGCTGTTTTTT.

In DNA, the CDR3 is TGTGCCATCAGTGAGGGACAGGGGGGTGAGCAGTTCTTC. Its protein is CAISEGQGGEQFF. The V call is TRBV10-3, the J call TRBJ2-1, with 10 bases matching TRBD1. The CDR3 is 13 amino acids. With 2 bases clipped from V and 9 bases from J, the junction kept 1 base outside the gene matches. Germline loops: CDR1 ENHRY, CDR2 SYGVKD.

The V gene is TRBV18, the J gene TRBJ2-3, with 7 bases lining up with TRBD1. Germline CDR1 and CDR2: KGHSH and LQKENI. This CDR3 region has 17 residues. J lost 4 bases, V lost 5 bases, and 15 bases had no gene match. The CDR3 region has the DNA TGTGCCAGCTCATCCCCCCTTATGGGGACAGCTCCAGATACGCAGTATTTT. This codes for CASSSPLMGTAPDTQYF.

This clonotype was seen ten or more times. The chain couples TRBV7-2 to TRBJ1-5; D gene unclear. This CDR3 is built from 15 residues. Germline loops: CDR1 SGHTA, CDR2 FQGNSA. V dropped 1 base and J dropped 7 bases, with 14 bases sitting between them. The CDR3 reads CASSLGSSREQPQHF. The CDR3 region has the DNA TGTGCCAGCAGCTTAGGCTCCTCTCGGGAGCAGCCCCAGCATTTT.

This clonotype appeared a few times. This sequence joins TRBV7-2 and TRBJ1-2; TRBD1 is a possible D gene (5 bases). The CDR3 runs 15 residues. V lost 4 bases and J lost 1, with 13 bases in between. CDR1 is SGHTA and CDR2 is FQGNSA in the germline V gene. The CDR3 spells CASSSMGGGNYGYTF. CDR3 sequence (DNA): TGTGCCAGCAGCTCGATGGGCGGGGGTAACTATGGCTACACCTTC.

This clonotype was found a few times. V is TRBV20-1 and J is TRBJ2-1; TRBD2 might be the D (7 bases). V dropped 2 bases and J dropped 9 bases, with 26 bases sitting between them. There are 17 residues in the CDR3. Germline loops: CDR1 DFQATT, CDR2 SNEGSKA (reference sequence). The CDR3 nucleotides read TGCAGTGCTAGATTTAAAAGGGCCCGTAGGGGGGGTGGTGAGCAGTTCTTC. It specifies CSARFKRARRGGGEQFF.

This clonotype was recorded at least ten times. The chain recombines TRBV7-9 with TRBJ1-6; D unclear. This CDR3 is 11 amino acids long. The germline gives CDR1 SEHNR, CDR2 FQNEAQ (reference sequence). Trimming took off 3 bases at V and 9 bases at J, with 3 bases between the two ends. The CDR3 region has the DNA TGTGCCAGCAGCTTGGGTTCACCCCTCCACTTT. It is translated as CASSLGSPLHF.

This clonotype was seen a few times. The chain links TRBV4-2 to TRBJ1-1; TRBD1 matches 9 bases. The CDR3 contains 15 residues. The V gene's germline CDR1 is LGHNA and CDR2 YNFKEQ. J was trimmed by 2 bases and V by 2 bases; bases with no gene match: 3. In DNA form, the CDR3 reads TGTGCCAGCAGCCAATGGGGACAGGGAAACACTGAAGCTTTCTTT. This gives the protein CASSQWGQGNTEAFF.

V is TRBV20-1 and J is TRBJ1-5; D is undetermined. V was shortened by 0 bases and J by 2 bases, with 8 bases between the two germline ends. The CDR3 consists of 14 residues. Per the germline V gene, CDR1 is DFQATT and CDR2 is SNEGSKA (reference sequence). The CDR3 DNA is TGCAGTGCTAGAGATTCCGGAGGCAATCAGCCCCAGCATTTT. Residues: CSARDSGGNQPQHF.

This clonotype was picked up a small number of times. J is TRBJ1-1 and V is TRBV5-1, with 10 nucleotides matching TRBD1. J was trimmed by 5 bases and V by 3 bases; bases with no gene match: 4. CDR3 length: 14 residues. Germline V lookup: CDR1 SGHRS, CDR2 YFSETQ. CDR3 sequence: CASSSWTGGTEAFF. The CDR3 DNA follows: TGCGCCAGCAGCTCCTGGACAGGGGGGACTGAAGCTTTCTTT.

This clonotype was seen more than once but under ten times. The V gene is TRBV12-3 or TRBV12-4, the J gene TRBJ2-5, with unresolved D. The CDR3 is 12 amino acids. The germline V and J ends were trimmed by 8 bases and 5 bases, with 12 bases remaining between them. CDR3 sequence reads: CASAPPRETQYF. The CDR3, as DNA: TGTGCCAGCGCCCCCCCTCGGGAGACCCAGTACTTC.

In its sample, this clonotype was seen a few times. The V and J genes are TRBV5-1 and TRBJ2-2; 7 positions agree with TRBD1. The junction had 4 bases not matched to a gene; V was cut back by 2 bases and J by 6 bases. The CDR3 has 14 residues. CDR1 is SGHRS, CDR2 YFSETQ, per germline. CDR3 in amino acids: CASSFQQGSGELFF. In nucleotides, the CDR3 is TGCGCCAGCAGCTTTCAACAGGGGTCCGGGGAGCTGTTTTTT.

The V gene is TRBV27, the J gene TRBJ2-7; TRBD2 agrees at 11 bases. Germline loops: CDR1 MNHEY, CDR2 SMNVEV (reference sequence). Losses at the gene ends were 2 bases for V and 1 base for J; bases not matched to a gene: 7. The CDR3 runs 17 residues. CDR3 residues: CASSLRSSGRRSYEQYF. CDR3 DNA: TGTGCCAGCAGTTTAAGGTCTAGCGGGAGGAGGTCCTACGAGCAGTACTTC.

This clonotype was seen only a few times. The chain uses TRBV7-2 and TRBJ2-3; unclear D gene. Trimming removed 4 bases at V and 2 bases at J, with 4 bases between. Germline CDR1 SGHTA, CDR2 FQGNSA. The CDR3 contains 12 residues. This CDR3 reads CASSYHTDTQYF. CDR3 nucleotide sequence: TGTGCCAGCAGCTACCACACAGATACGCAGTATTTT.

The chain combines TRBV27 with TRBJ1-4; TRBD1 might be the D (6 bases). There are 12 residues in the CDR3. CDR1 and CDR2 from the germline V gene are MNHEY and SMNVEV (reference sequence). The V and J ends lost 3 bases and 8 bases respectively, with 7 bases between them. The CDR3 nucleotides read TGTGCCAGCAGTTTCCAGGGGGAAAAACTGTTTTTT. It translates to CASSFQGEKLFF.

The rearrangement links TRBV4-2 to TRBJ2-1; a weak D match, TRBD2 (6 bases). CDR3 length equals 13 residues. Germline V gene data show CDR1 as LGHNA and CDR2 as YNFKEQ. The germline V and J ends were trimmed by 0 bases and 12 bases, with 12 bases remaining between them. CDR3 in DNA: TGTGCCAGCAGCCAAGATACAGGACTACCGCAGTTCTTC. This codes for CASSQDTGLPQFF.

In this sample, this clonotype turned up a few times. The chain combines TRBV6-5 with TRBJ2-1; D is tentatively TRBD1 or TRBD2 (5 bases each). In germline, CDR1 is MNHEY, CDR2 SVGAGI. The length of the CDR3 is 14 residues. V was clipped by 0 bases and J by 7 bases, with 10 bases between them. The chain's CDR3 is CASSYSGTRNEQFF. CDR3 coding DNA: TGTGCCAGCAGTTACTCAGGGACCAGAAATGAGCAGTTCTTC.

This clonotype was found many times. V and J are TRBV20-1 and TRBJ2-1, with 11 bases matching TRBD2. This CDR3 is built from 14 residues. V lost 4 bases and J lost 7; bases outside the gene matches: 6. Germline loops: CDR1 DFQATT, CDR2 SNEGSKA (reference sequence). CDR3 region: CSAKLAGVSNEQFF. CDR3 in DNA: TGCAGTGCTAAACTAGCGGGAGTCTCAAATGAGCAGTTCTTC.

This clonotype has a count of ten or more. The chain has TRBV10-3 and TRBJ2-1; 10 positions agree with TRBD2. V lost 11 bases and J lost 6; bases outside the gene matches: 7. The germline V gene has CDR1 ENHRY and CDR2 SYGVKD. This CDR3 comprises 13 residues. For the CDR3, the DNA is TGTGCCCATGGGCTAGCGGGAGCCAATGAGCAGTTCTTC. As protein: CAHGLAGANEQFF.

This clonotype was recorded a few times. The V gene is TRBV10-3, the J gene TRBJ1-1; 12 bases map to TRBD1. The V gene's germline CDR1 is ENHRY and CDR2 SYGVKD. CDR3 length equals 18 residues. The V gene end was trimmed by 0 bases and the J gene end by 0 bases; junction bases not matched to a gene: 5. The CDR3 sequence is CAISESGQGAPLNTEAFF. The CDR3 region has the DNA TGTGCCATCAGTGAGTCGGGACAGGGGGCGCCTTTGAACACTGAAGCTTTCTTT.

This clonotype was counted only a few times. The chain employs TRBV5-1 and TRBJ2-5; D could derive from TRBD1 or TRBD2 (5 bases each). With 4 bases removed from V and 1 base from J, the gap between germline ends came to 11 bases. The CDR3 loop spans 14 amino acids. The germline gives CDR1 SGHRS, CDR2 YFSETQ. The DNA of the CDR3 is TGCGCCAGCAGCGGGGGACCGGTCCAAGAGACCCAGTACTTC. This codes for CASSGGPVQETQYF.

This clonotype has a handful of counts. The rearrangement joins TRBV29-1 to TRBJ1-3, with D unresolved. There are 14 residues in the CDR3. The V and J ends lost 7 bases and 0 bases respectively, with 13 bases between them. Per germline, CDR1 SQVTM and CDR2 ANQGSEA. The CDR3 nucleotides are TGCAGCGCTATTGACGGCCACTCTGGAAACACCATATATTTT. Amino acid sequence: CSAIDGHSGNTIYF. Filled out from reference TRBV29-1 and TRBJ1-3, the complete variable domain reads SAVISQKPSRDICQRGTSLTIQCQVDSQVTMMFWYRQQPGQSLTLIATANQGSEATYESGFVIDKFPISRPNLTFSTLTVSNMSPEDSSIYLCSAIDGHSGNTIYFGEGSWLTVV.

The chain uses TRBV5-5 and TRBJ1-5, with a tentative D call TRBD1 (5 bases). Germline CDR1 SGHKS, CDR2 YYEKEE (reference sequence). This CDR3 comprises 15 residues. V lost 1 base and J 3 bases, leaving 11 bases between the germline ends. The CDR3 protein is CASSLRGLTNQPQHF. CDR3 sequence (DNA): TGTGCCAGCAGCTTGAGGGGACTGACCAATCAGCCCCAGCATTTT.

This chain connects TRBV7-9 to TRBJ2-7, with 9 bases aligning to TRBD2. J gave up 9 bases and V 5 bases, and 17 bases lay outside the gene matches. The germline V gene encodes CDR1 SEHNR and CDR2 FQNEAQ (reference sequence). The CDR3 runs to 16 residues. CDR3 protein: CASSPLWAGGGTGQYF. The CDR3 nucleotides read TGTGCCAGCAGCCCGCTATGGGCGGGAGGGGGAACTGGGCAGTACTTC.

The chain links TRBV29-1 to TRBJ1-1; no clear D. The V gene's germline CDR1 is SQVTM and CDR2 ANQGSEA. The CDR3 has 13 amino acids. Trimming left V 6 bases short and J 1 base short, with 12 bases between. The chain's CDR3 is CSVTREANTEAFF. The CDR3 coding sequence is TGCAGCGTCACACGGGAAGCGAACACTGAAGCTTTCTTT.

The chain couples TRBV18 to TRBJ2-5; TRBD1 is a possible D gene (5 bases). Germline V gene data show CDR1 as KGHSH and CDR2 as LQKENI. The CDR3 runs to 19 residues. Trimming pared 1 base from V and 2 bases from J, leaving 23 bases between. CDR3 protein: CASSPLDKPAWGPQETQYF. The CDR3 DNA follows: TGTGCCAGCTCACCACTTGATAAACCCGCATGGGGCCCTCAAGAGACCCAGTACTTC. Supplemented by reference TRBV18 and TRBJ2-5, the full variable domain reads NAGVMQNPRHLVRRRGQEARLRCSPMKGHSHVYWYRQLPEEGLKFMVYLQKENIIDESGMPKERFSAEFPKEGPSILRIQQVVRGDSAAYFCASSPLDKPAWGPQETQYFGPGTRLLVL.

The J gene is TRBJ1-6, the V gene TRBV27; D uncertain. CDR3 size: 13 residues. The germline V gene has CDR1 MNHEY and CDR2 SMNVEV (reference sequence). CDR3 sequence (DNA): TGTCCCGGGTCCGATCATTATAATTCACCCCTCCACTTT. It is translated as CPGSDHYNSPLHF.

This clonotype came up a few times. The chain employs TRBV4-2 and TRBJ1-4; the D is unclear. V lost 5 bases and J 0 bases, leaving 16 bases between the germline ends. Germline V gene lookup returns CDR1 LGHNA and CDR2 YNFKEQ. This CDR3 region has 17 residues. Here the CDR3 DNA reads TGTGCCAGCAGCAGGAACCGGGCGGCCGCAACTAATGAAAAACTGTTTTTT. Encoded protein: CASSRNRAAATNEKLFF.

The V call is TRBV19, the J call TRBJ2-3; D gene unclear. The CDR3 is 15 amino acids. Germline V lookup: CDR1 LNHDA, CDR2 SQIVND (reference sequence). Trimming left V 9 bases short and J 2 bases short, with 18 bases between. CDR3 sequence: CASAPASVLTDTQYF. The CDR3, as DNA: TGTGCCAGCGCCCCCGCGAGCGTGCTCACAGATACGCAGTATTTT.